This section outlines one T cell receptor (beta chain) sequence together with its context. This clonotype showed up just a few times. Its antigen is still unknown. Base qualities are not provided; no much larger clone lies one nucleotide away. The sample comes from a study of T cells in Graves' hyperthyroidism and ophthalmopathy (dated by TCRdb to between 2019 and 2020). Notes on the research overall: Peripheral blood was collected at initial diagnosis, before any treatment. Prospective prediction of ophthalmopathy was tested in an independent validation cohort of 18 hyperthyroidism patients and 17 patients who later progressed to ophthalmopathy. After sampling, hyperthyroidism patients received methimazole starting at 30 mg daily, and ophthalmopathy patients received high-dose intravenous methylprednisolone. TCR Vbeta CDR3 sequencing of approximately 140 peripheral blood samples (roughly 43 ophthalmopathy, 75 to 80 hyperthyroidism and roughly 17 progressor patients) is reported in the paper. To identify distinguishing TCR V-J signatures, a discovery cohort of 90 to 100 patients was used, comprising 40 to 45 with Graves' ophthalmopathy and under 60 with stable Graves' hyperthyroidism. For training and testing, the 100 or so patients in the discovery cohort were randomly divided in a 7:3 ratio. The study also compared thyroid tissue and blood T-cell repertoires from 6 or 7 Graves' hyperthyroidism patients.

TCR beta CDR3 regions were amplified from RNA transcripts. The first round of RT-PCR for the TCR CDR3 was performed with the HTBI primer set and the Qiagen OneStep RT-PCR kit. A second multiplex PCR round built the libraries, followed by size selection and purification. The libraries were sequenced on an Illumina HiSeq2000 using paired-end 100 bp reads. The original pipeline was this. SOAPnuke was used to process the raw data, removing reads that contained adapters or uncalled bases, had a mean Phred below 15, or lacked an exact match to the constant primer or identifier. COPE v1.2.5 was used to merge the high-quality paired reads, and each unique nucleotide sequence was defined as a clonotype. Clonotypes were aligned to IMGT TRBV, TRBD and TRBJ reference segments using MiTCR v1.1. Analysis was restricted to V-J combinations with a frequency above 0.0001, which covered over 98% of repertoires. The TCS score was defined as F50 (clonal expansion) divided by E x V (chaos), with BLOSUM62-based TCRdist calculated between CDR3 peptides within each V-J. Welch's t-statistics and random forest reduced 450 to 600 V-J features to some 14, which were used in a naive Bayes classifier (R e1071). TCRdb redid the processing of the public reads, applying fastp at Q25 and MiXCR, and retained in-frame beta chains. Every distinct CDR3 protein forms one entry, paired with its most common genes and DNA. The V and J calls, along with clone size, are taken from TCRdb and not from the paper's own processing. Within this sample are approximately 400,000 distinct CDR3 sequences, with approximately 13% of them counted one time only. Around 20% of the sample lies in the top ten.

Study-level results and caveats: In validation, the model predicted progression to ophthalmopathy with roughly 70% sensitivity and 72.22% specificity, a median of 6.5 months before onset. Blood samples also contained most of the expanded thyroid clonotypes (frequency above 0.001), which suggests that blood repertoires may reflect thyroid immune responses. Sample size was not statistically predetermined, and investigators were not blinded to group allocation. Ophthalmopathy was separated from stable hyperthyroidism by a 13 V-J signature model, with approximately 89% sensitivity and 81% to 82% specificity obtained in cross-validation and 80%/75% obtained in testing.

Hyperthyroidism patients were newly diagnosed, with disease duration under 2 months, and aged 18 to 65 years. The study excluded patients with uncontrolled infections, other autoimmune diseases, pregnancy or lactation. Diagnoses relied on clinical symptoms, serum thyroxine and TRAb, thyroid ultrasound and orbital computed tomography. Blood from progressor patients was collected at the time of first diagnosis with hyperthyroidism, before any ophthalmopathy symptoms had appeared. Ficoll-Paque density gradient centrifugation was used to isolate PBMCs from about 9 ml of fresh peripheral blood. Progressor patients were first diagnosed with Graves' hyperthyroidism and then developed ophthalmopathy during follow-up. Total RNA was extracted with Trizol reagent, and quality was checked on an Agilent 2100 Bioanalyzer. V was cut back by 3 bases and J by 6 bases, leaving a gap of 9 bases between them. CDR1 and CDR2, per the germline V gene, are SQVTM and ANQGSEA. The CDR3 measures 12 amino acids from cysteine to phenylalanine. The entry retains the CDR3 DNA only, 36 bases that are in frame from base 1.

The sequenced sample consisted of blood. Recombination joined TRBV29-1 with TRBJ2-1; the D gene assignment is perhaps TRBD1 or TRBD2, with each matching 5 bases. This sequence originates from a man in his thirties or forties with Graves' hyperthyroidism that later progressed to Graves' ophthalmopathy. The nucleotide sequence is TGCAGCGTTGACGGGACCACCAATGAGCAGTTCTTC. Its translation reads: CSVDGTTNEQFF.